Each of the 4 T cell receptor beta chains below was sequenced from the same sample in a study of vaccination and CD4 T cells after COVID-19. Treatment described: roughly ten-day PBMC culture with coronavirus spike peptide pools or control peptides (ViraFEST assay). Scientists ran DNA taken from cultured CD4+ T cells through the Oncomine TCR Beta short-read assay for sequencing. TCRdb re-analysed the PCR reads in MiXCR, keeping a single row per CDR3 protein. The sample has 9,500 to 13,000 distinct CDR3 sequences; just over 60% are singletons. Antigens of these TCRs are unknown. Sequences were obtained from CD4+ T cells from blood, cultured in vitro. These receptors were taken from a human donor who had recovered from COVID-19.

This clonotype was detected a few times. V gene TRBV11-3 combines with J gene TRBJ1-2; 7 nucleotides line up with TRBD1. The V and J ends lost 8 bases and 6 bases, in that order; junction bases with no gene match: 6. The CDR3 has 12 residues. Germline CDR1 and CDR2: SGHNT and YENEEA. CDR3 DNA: TGTGCCAGCCAGGGGGGGCTAGATGGCTACACCTTC. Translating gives CASQGGLDGYTF.

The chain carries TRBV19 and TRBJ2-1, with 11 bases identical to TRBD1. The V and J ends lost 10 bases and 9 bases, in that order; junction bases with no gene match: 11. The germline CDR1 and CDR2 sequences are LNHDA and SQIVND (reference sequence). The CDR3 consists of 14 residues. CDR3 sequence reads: CATEPGQGVGEQFF. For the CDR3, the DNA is TGTGCCACCGAGCCGGGACAGGGGGTCGGTGAGCAGTTCTTC.

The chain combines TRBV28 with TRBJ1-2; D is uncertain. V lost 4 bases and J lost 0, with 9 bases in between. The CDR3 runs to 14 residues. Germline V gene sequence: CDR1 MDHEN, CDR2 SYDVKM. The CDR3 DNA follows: TGTGCCAGCAGTTCCCCCGGACCTAACTATGGCTACACCTTC. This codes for CASSSPGPNYGYTF.

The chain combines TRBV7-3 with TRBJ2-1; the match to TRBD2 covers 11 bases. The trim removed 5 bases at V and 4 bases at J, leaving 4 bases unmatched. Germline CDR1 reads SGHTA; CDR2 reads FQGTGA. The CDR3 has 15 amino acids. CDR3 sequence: CASSPRLAGYNEQFF. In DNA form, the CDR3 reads TGTGCCAGCAGCCCCCGACTAGCGGGGTACAATGAGCAGTTCTTC.